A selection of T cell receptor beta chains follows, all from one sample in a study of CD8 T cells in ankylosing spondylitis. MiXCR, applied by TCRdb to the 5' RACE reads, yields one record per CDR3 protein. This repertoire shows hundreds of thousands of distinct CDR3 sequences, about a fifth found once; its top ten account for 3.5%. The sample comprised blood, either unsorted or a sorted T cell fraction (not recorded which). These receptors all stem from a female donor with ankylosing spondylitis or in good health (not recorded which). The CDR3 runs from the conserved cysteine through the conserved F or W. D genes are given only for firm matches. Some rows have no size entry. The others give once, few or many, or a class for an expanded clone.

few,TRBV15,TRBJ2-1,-,CATSRALTYNEQFF,TGTGCCACCAGCAGGGCGCTAACCTACAATGAGCAGTTCTTC
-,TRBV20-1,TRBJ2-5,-,CSARRGGGWQETQYF,TGCAGTGCTAGACGGGGAGGGGGTTGGCAAGAGACCCAGTACTTC
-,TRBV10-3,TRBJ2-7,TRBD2,CATGLAGDKSEQYF,TGTGCCACCGGACTAGCGGGAGATAAGTCCGAGCAGTACTTC
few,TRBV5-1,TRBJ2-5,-,CASSLYGEETQYF,TGCGCCAGCAGCCTATACGGCGAAGAGACCCAGTACTTC
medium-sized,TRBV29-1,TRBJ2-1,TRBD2,CSVSAVGRAVGEQFF,TGCAGCGTTTCCGCCGTTGGGAGGGCCGTTGGTGAGCAGTTCTTC
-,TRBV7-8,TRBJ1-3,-,CASSPWADSGNTIYF,TGTGCCAGCAGCCCCTGGGCGGACTCTGGAAACACCATATATTTT
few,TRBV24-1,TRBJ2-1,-,CATSDSGEQFF,TGTGCCACCAGTGATAGTGGTGAGCAGTTCTTC
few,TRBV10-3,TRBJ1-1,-,CAISEDTASAEAFF,TGTGCCATCAGTGAGGACACAGCTAGCGCTGAAGCTTTCTTT
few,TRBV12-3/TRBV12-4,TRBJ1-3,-,CASNPDSTSGNTIYF,TGTGCCAGCAACCCGGACAGCACTTCTGGAAACACCATATATTTT
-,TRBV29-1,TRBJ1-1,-,CSVEQAENTEAFF,TGCAGCGTTGAACAGGCGGAGAACACTGAAGCTTTCTTT